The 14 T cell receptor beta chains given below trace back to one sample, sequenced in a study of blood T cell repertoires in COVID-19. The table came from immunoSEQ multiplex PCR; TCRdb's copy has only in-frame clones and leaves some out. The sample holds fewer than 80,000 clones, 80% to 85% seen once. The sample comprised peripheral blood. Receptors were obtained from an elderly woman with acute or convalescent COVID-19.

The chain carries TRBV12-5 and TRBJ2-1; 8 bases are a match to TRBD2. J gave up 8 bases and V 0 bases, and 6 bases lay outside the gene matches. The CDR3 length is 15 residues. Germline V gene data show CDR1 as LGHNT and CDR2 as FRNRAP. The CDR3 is CASGLVYSGVDEQFF. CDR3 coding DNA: TGTGCTAGTGGTTTGGTCTATAGCGGGGTCGATGAGCAGTTCTTC.

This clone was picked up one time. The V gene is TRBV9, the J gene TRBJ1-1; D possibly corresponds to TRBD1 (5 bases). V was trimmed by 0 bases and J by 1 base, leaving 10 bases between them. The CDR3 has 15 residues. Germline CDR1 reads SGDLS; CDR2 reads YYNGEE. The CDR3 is CASSVEGAANTEAFF. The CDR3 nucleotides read TGTGCCAGCAGCGTAGAAGGGGCAGCGAACACTGAAGCTTTCTTT.

The CDR3 spells CASSELGTGPHEQYF. Here the CDR3 DNA reads TGTGCCAGCAGTGAATTAGGGACAGGGCCCCACGAGCAGTACTTC. The chain combines TRBV25-1 with TRBJ2-7; 9 bases fit TRBD1. The germline V gene has CDR1 MGHDK and CDR2 SYGVNS. The CDR3 consists of 15 residues. With 1 base clipped from V and 5 bases from J, the junction kept 6 bases outside the gene matches.

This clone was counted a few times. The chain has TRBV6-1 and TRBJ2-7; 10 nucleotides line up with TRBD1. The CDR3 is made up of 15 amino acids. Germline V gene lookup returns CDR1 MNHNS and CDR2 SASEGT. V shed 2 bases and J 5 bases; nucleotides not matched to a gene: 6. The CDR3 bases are TGTGCCAGCAGTGAACTGGGACAGGGGCACGACGAGCAGTACTTC. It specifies CASSELGQGHDEQYF.

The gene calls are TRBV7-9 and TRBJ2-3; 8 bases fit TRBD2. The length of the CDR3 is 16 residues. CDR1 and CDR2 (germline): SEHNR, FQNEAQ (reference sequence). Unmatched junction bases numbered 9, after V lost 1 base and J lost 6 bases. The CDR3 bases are TGTGCCAGCAGCTTAGATCTGGGCGGGGGGACCGATACGCAGTATTTT. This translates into CASSLDLGGGTDTQYF.

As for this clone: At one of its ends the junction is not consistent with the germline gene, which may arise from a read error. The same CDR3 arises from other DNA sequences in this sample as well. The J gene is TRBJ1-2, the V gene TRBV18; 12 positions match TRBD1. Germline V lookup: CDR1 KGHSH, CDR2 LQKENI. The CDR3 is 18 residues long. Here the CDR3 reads CASSPPAGQGASNYGYTF. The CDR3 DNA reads TGTGCCAGCTCACCTCCCGCGGGACAGGGGGCTTCTAACTATGGCTACACCTTT.

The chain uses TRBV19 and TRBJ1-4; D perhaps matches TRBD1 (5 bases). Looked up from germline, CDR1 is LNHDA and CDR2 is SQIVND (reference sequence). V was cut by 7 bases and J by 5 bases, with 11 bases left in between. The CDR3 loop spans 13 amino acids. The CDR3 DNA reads TGTGCCAGTACACAGGTGATAAATGAAAAACTGTTTTTT. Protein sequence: CASTQVINEKLFF. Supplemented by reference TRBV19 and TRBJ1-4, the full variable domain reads DGGITQSPKYLFRKEGQNVTLSCEQNLNHDAMYWYRQDPGQGLRLIYYSQIVNDFQKGDIAEGYSVSREKKESFPLTVTSAQKNPTAFYLCASTQVINEKLFFGSGTQLSVL.

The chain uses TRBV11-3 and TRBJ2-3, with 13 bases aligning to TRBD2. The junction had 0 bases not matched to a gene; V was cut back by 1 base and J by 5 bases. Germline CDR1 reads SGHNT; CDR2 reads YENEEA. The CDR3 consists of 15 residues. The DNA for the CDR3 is TGTGCCAGCAGCTTAGGGACTAGCGGGGGAGATACGCAGTATTTT. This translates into CASSLGTSGGDTQYF.

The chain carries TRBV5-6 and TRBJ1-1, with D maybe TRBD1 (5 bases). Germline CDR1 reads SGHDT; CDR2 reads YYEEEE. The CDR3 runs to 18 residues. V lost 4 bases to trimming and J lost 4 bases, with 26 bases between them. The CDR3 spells CASSPVARGWVGGTEAFF. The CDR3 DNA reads TGTGCCAGCAGCCCCGTCGCTCGGGGGTGGGTAGGTGGCACTGAAGCTTTCTTT.

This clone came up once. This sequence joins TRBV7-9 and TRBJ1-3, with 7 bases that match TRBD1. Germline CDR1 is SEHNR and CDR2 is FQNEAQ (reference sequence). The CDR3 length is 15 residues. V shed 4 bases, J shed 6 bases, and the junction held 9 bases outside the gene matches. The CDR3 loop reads CASSSRGSSLNTIYF. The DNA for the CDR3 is TGTGCCAGCAGCTCCAGGGGGTCCTCTTTAAACACCATATATTTT.

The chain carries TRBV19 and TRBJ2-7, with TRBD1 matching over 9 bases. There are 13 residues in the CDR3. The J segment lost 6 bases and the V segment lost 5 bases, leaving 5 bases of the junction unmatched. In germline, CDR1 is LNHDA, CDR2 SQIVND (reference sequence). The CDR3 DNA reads TGTGCCAGTAGTGCCCAGACAGGGGGCGAGCAGTACTTC. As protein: CASSAQTGGEQYF.

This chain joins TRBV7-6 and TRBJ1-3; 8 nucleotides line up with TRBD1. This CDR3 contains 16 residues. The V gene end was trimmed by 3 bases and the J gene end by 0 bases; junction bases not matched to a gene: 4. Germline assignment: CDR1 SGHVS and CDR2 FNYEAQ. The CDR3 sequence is CASSLTGTGSGNTIYF. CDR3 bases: TGTGCCAGCAGCTTGACCGGGACAGGCTCTGGAAACACCATATATTTT.

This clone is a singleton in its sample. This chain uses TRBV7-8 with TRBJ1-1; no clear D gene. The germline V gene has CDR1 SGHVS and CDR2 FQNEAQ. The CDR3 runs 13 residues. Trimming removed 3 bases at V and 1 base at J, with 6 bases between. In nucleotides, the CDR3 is TGTGCCAGCAGCTTTTCCCGGAACACTGAAGCTTTCTTT. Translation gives CASSFSRNTEAFF.

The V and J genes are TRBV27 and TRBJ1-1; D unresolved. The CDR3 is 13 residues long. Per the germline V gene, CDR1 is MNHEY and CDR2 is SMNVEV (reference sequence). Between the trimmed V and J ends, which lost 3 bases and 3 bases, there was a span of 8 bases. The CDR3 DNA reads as TGTGCCAGCAGTTTTCATAGAGACACTGAAGCTTTCTTT. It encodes CASSFHRDTEAFF.